Sequencing of this TCR beta chain was carried out in a study of tumor-infiltrating lymphocytes in primary liver carcinoma (dated by TCRdb to the late 2010s). Describing the broader study: About five patients with histopathologically diagnosed primary liver carcinoma underwent surgical resection in China between November 2015 and March 2016. Of the five patients (three men and two women, aged 30 to 69 years), four had hepatocellular carcinoma and one had combined HCC and intrahepatic cholangiocarcinoma. The five patients had tumors of stage T1-T3 N0M0, with maximum diameters ranging from roughly 4.2 to 10 cm. Each sample produced about 3.65 to 7.13 million productive TCRbeta reads, and read depth showed no significant difference between tissue types. The study combined TCRbeta repertoire sequencing, expression microarrays and whole-exome sequencing across five regions of each liver tumor, with adjacent normal tissue and blood. A total of some 35 specimens from 5 patients went through TCRbeta repertoire sequencing, namely 25 tumor regions, 5 adjacent noncancerous liver tissues and 5 peripheral blood samples. Technical replicate repertoires showed high reproducibility, with mean shared-clone rates about 0.91 and correlation coefficients above 0.98. Study-level results and caveats: The top 250 clones made up a significantly larger repertoire fraction in tumors than in blood (p = 0.039). The study included only four to six patients, and the authors note findings should be validated in a larger study. Bulk unsorted samples precluded comparing CD4+ and CD8+ T cell repertoires. Repertoire overlap was found to be higher between tumor regions (mean around 35%) than between tumor-adjacent (roughly 17%) or tumor-blood (around 15%) pairs, consistent with antigen-driven expansion. Because only the TCR beta chain was sequenced and unpaired alpha chains were not captured, true repertoire diversity is likely underestimated.

V is pared back by 5 bases and J by 10 bases, with 17 bases lying between the germline termini. Sequences SEHNR (CDR1) and FQNEAQ (CDR2) are obtained from the germline V gene (reference sequence). The CDR3, from cysteine to phenylalanine, totals 13 residues. The sequence is cut down to CDR3 DNA, 39 bases in frame from base 1. RNA from unsorted whole blood was extracted with TRIzol reagent, and germline DNA was obtained with the DNeasy Blood & Tissue kit. Patients had chronic HBV infection and were treatment-naive at sampling. Before surgery, approximately 3.8 milliliters of peripheral blood were collected into K2EDTA tubes. There are a few counts of this clonotype. Its antigen has not been determined. Base qualities are not provided; no much larger clone lies one nucleotide away. A constant-region primer and ProtoScript II reverse transcriptase were used to reverse-transcribe TCRbeta-specific cDNA from roughly 0.55 ug total RNA. Three nested multiplex PCR rounds, following a slightly modified ARM-PCR procedure, were used to build the TCRbeta libraries. Each of the first two PCR rounds ran for around 11 cycles using multiplex TRBV1-TRBV30 forward primers together with a Cbeta reverse primer. Sample barcodes and Illumina adapters were added in a final 25-cycle PCR using Deep VentR polymerase. Before sequencing, amplicons between 200 and 500 bp were purified from gel using a QIAquick gel extraction kit. TCRbeta amplicons were sequenced on an Illumina HiSeq 2500 with 250-bp paired-end reads. In the original analysis: Trimmomatic v0.33 was used to quality-trim the reads, and FLASH v1.2.11 was used to merge paired reads so that full CDR3 sequences could be recovered. V, D and J germline segments were assigned to the rearranged TCRbeta sequences using MiGEC v1.2.1b. Clonotype statistics, along with Shannon-Wiener diversity indices, were calculated using VDJtools v1.0.0. Except for diversity analysis, only each sample's 250 most abundant clonotypes were used in subsequent analyses to reduce sampling bias. Using fastp at Q25 and MiXCR, TCRdb reprocessed the public reads and kept productive beta chains. Rows matching on CDR3 protein sequence are summarized as one entry with the most common DNA and genes. TCRdb, not the authors, supplied the V and J calls. The sample has under 200,000 distinct CDR3 sequences on record, roughly two thirds of them singletons. In total, the top ten clones hold 5.5% to 9% of the sample.

The sequencing input was peripheral blood. The sequence came from a woman aged 55-70 years with primary liver carcinoma and hepatitis B virus infection. The chain was built from TRBV7-9 and TRBJ1-1; the D gene identity is not certain. The nucleotides read TGTGCCAGCAGCCCTGGACCGAGTTGGATAGCTTTCTTT. It specifies CASSPGPSWIAFF.